This TCR beta chain was captured by sequencing in a study of control samples from healthy donors and cancer patients. Here immunoSEQ multiplex PCR was the method, and the copy in TCRdb shows in-frame clones only, minus some. The sample yields roughly 160,000 clones, around 94% seen once. CDR3 length: 15 residues. CDR1 and CDR2 from the germline V gene are SGDLS and YYNGEE. V was clipped by 4 bases and J by 1 base; unmatched bases: 6. The sequencing input was PBMCs. The TCR sequence derives from a man aged 55 to 70 with colorectal cancer. The J gene is TRBJ1-1, the V gene TRBV9, with TRBD1 matching over 8 bases. Here the CDR3 reads CASSPVQGGNTEAFF. CDR3 DNA: TGTGCCAGCAGCCCAGTACAGGGGGGGAACACTGAAGCTTTCTTT.